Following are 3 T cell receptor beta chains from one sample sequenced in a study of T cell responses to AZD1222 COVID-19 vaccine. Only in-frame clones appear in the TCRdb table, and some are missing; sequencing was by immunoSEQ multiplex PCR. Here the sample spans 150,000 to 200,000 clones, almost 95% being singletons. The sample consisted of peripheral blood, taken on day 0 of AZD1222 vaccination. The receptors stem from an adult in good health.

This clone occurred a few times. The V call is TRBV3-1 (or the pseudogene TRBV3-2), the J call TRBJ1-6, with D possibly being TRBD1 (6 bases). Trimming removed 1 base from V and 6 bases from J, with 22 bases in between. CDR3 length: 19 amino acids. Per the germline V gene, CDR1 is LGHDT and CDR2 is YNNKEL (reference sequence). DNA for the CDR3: TGTGCCAGCAGCCAAGCAAGGGACACGGGGCGAACTAGTAATTCACCCCTCCACTTT. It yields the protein CASSQARDTGRTSNSPLHF.

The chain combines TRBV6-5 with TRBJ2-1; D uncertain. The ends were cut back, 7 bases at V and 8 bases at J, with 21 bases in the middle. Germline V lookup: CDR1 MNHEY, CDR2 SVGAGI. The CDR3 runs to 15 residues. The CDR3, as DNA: TGTGCCAGCATAAGGCGAATTAGAGTCATCGATGAGCAGTTCTTC. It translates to CASIRRIRVIDEQFF.

Here the CDR3 DNA reads TGTGCCAGCAGCCAAGACGGTGGGAGCACAGATACGCAGTATTTT. It translates to CASSQDGGSTDTQYF. The chain is built from TRBV3-1 (or the pseudogene TRBV3-2) and TRBJ2-3, with no clear D. Trimming cost V 0 bases and J 0 bases, with 7 bases left between them. Germline V CDR1 and CDR2: LGHDT, YNNKEL (reference sequence). The CDR3 runs 15 residues.